This T cell receptor (beta chain) is drawn from a study of shared clonotypes between healthy human individuals. Study-level background: Each donor contributed plates that comprised three CD4 naive, three CD4 memory, two CD8 naive and one CD8 memory.

Findings and limits, study-wide: Investigators expected sequencing depth to affect clonotype sharing among donors.

V dropped 5 bases and J dropped 3 bases, with 13 bases sitting between them. Germline CDR1 GTSNPN, CDR2 SVGIG (reference sequence). The CDR3 is made up of 13 amino acids. Measured with immunoSEQ multiplex PCR; TCRdb has only the in-frame clones, and not every one. The data show 2 million to 3 million clones, approximately 94% seen once. With respect to this clone: Its antigen remains unidentified.

The TCR originated in a man between 18 and 35 years old in good health. This chain uses TRBV30 with TRBJ1-1; D not certain. The sequencing sample was made of naive CD4+ T cells sorted from blood. Documented subset: CD45RA+ positively selected. The CDR3 loop is CAWFGRPHTEAFF. In DNA, the CDR3 is TGTGCCTGGTTCGGTAGGCCCCACACTGAAGCTTTCTTT.